The clone carrying this TCR beta chain was seen repeatedly, ten times or more. The antigen is unknown. The data originate from a study of early T cells in non-severe SARS-CoV-2 infection. Study summary: The input, bulk RNA from unsorted whole blood, was sequenced, and chains were unpaired. General study results and limits: Anti-spike CD8 responses were favored by VDJdb matching, which missed private and CD4 specificities.

Attachment of unique molecular identifiers was made to individual cDNA molecules. TCRdb recomputed calls from the 5' RACE reads with MiXCR, one row per CDR3 protein. Among around 30,000 distinct CDR3 sequences listed, about 5.7% were seen once. The germline gives CDR1 MNHNY, CDR2 SVGAGI (reference sequence). V lost 5 bases, J lost 0 bases, and 14 bases lay in between. CDR3 length: 16 residues. The V gene is TRBV6-6, the J gene TRBJ1-5; D perhaps matches TRBD1 (6 bases). Sequenced material: whole blood. The clonotype comes from an adult who was a healthcare worker with PCR-confirmed SARS-CoV-2 infection or an uninfected control (not recorded which). CDR3 region: CASSPYRTDSNQPQHF. CDR3 sequence (DNA): TGTGCCAGCAGTCCCTACCGGACAGATAGCAATCAGCCCCAGCATTTT.